This entry lists 25 T cell receptor beta chains sequenced from one sample in a study of memory CD4+ T cells and cytomegalovirus serostatus. The sort gate was single viable CD3+CD4+CD8-CD45RO+ cells for memory CD4+ T cells. Some clones are missing from TCRdb's copy, which holds only in-frame ones; the method was immunoSEQ multiplex PCR. Among 25,000 to 30,000 clones listed, more than 70% were seen once. Sequencing used memory CD4+ T cells from blood. The receptor set was obtained from an adult in good health and CMV-seronegative.

The rearrangement links TRBV7-2 to TRBJ2-7; 7 bases align to TRBD1. V gave up 5 bases and J gave up 7 bases; unmatched junction bases: 11. From germline, CDR1 is SGHTA and CDR2 FQGNSA. This CDR3 spans 14 amino acids. The CDR3 sequence: CASSPRDSLSEQYF. CDR3 nucleotides: TGTGCCAGCAGCCCCAGGGACAGCTTATCGGAGCAGTACTTC.

The CDR3 coding sequence is TGTGCCAGCAGCTTGGTTAGCCTCATGAACACTGAAGCTTTCTTT. Protein product: CASSLVSLMNTEAFF. This chain joins TRBV5-5 and TRBJ1-1; D is ambiguous. Trimming removed 0 bases at V and 0 bases at J, with 9 bases between. The CDR3 length is 15 residues. In germline, CDR1 is SGHKS, CDR2 YYEKEE (reference sequence).

CDR3 region: CASRKGTLETDTQYF. The CDR3 DNA sequence: TGTGCCAGCCGTAAAGGAACCCTAGAAACAGATACGCAGTATTTT. The chain is built from TRBV28 and TRBJ2-3; no firm D call. Trimming cost V 8 bases and J 3 bases, with 18 bases left between them. The CDR3 has 15 amino acids. From germline, CDR1 is MDHEN and CDR2 SYDVKM.

The V gene is TRBV11-2, the J gene TRBJ2-3; maybe TRBD1 (7 bases). The CDR3 length is 15 residues. Germline V gene lookup returns CDR1 SGHAT and CDR2 FQNNGV. Trimming took 6 bases from V and 5 from J, leaving 18 bases between them. The CDR3 coding sequence is TGTGCCAGCAGTCGACAGGGACTGTTCGAAGATACGCAGTATTTT. It translates to CASSRQGLFEDTQYF. Based on the CDR3 plus reference TRBV11-2 and TRBJ2-3, the full variable domain is EAGVAQSPRYKIIEKRQSVAFWCNPISGHATLYWYQQILGQGPKLLIQFQNNGVVDDSQLPKDRFSAERLKGVDSTLKIQPAKLEDSAVYLCASSRQGLFEDTQYFGPGTRLTVL.

V and J are TRBV9 and TRBJ2-3; unclear D gene. This CDR3 comprises 16 residues. Trimming removed 0 bases from V and 2 bases from J, with 13 bases in between. Germline CDR1 reads SGDLS; CDR2 reads YYNGEE. CDR3 bases: TGTGCCAGCAGCGTAGAGGCTGGGCACCTCACAGATACGCAGTATTTT. This codes for CASSVEAGHLTDTQYF. Full variable domain (remainder filled in from reference TRBV9 and TRBJ2-3): DSGVTQTPKHLITATGQRVTLRCSPRSGDLSVYWYQQSLDQGLQFLIQYYNGEERAKGNILERFSAQQFPDLHSELNLSSLELGDSALYFCASSVEAGHLTDTQYFGPGTRLTVL.

The chain recombines TRBV11-3 with TRBJ2-7; D is unclear. Per the germline V gene, CDR1 is SGHNT and CDR2 is YENEEA. V shed 0 bases and J shed 7 bases, with 16 bases lying between them. The CDR3 extends over 15 amino acids. The CDR3 coding sequence is TGTGCCAGCAGCTTAGATGGTGCAAGATCTGGTGAGCAGTACTTC. This codes for CASSLDGARSGEQYF.

This clone was picked up a small number of times. The rearrangement uses TRBV7-9 and TRBJ2-5; D is possibly TRBD2 (6 bases). V dropped 5 bases and J dropped 5 bases, with 18 bases sitting between them. Germline V gene lookup returns CDR1 SEHNR and CDR2 FQNEAQ (reference sequence). This CDR3 contains 15 residues. CDR3 in amino acids: CASSPKTRLGETQYF. In DNA form, the CDR3 reads TGTGCCAGCAGCCCGAAGACTAGATTGGGGGAGACCCAGTACTTC.

This clone was seen only a few times. This sequence joins TRBV5-5 and TRBJ2-7; D might be TRBD2 (5 bases). CDR1 and CDR2 from the germline V gene are SGHKS and YYEKEE (reference sequence). Trimming cost V 2 bases and J 4 bases, with 7 bases left between them. The CDR3 is made up of 12 amino acids. The CDR3 coding sequence is TGTGCCAGCAGCTTCGGACTGTACGAGCAGTACTTC. It translates to CASSFGLYEQYF.

The chain joins TRBV29-1 to TRBJ1-1; D unclear. From germline, CDR1 is SQVTM and CDR2 ANQGSEA. The CDR3 contains 11 residues. V gave up 7 bases and J gave up 6 bases, with 12 bases separating them. The CDR3 spells CSANVGAEAFF. The CDR3, as DNA: TGCAGCGCCAACGTAGGCGCTGAAGCTTTCTTT.

This clone showed up just once. The chain uses TRBV4-2 and TRBJ2-3; 11 positions match TRBD2. The CDR3 contains 16 residues. V trimming: 0 bases; J trimming: 6 bases; junction bases outside the gene matches: 5. Germline CDR1 reads LGHNA; CDR2 reads YNFKEQ. The DNA for the CDR3 is TGTGCCAGCAGCCAAGAGGTAGCGGGGGGGAGGGATACGCAGTATTTT. This gives the protein CASSQEVAGGRDTQYF.

The rearrangement links TRBV27 to TRBJ2-3, with D unresolved. V was pared by 8 bases and J by 1 base, with 13 bases between. The length of the CDR3 is 14 residues. Per the germline V gene, CDR1 is MNHEY and CDR2 is SMNVEV (reference sequence). The CDR3 DNA sequence: TGTGCCAGCCGATCTGTAGCCCGCACAGATACGCAGTATTTT. Encoded protein: CASRSVARTDTQYF.

The chain couples TRBV11-1 to TRBJ1-1, with D unresolved. In germline, CDR1 is SGHAT, CDR2 FQDESV (reference sequence). This CDR3 is built from 14 residues. Trimming took off 5 bases at V and 5 bases at J, with 15 bases between the two ends. The CDR3 here is CASSPGRGSTEAFF. As DNA, the CDR3 is TGTGCCAGCAGCCCCGGCCGGGGTAGTACTGAAGCTTTCTTT.

The chain links TRBV18 to TRBJ2-1, with D maybe TRBD1 (6 bases). The CDR3 is 12 amino acids. The V end was cut by 3 bases, the J end by 11 bases, with 11 bases between. Germline V lookup: CDR1 KGHSH, CDR2 LQKENI. In DNA, the CDR3 is TGTGCCAGCTCACCGGGCGGACAGAAGCAGTTCTTC. Its translation is CASSPGGQKQFF.

The V gene is TRBV23-1, the J gene TRBJ2-2; D is unresolved. TRBV23-1 is marked as an open reading frame, function uncertain. V was cut by 0 bases and J by 10 bases, with 12 bases left in between. The CDR3 consists of 14 residues. CDR3 loop: CASSQSVTGLELFF. In DNA, the CDR3 is TGCGCCAGCAGTCAATCAGTGACTGGCCTGGAGCTGTTTTTT.

The chain is built from TRBV28 and TRBJ2-5, with TRBD2 matching over 12 bases. The J segment lost 4 bases and the V segment lost 4 bases, leaving 4 bases of the junction unmatched. Looked up from germline, CDR1 is MDHEN and CDR2 is SYDVKM. The CDR3 has 15 amino acids. The CDR3 DNA reads as TGTGCCAGCAGTTCCCTAGCGGGGGGGAGAGAGACCCAGTACTTC. It encodes CASSSLAGGRETQYF.

This chain connects TRBV28 to TRBJ1-3; no firm D call. Germline lookup yields CDR1 MDHEN and CDR2 SYDVKM. The ends were cut back, 2 bases at V and 1 base at J, with 15 bases in the middle. CDR3 size: 17 residues. CDR3 bases: TGTGCCAGCAGTTTAATCGGGGAGTTGCGTTCTGGAAACACCATATATTTT. This sequence encodes CASSLIGELRSGNTIYF. Combining the CDR3 with reference TRBV28 and TRBJ1-3 gives the whole variable domain DVKVTQSSRYLVKRTGEKVFLECVQDMDHENMFWYRQDPGLGLRLIYFSYDVKMKEKGDIPEGYSVSREKKERFSLILESASTNQTSMYLCASSLIGELRSGNTIYFGEGSWLTVV.

The chain couples TRBV15 to TRBJ1-2, with D unclear. Germline-derived CDR1 and CDR2 are LNHNV and YYDKDF (reference sequence). The CDR3 consists of 15 residues. The ends were cut back, 7 bases at V and 1 base at J, with 16 bases in the middle. CDR3 sequence reads: CATTPHRRVNYGYTF. CDR3 in DNA: TGTGCCACCACCCCGCATCGACGGGTTAACTATGGCTACACCTTC.

This clone was detected once. J is TRBJ2-7 and V is TRBV9; D is possibly TRBD2 (5 bases). Trimming shortened V by 0 bases and J by 5 bases, and 24 bases separated the two germline ends. CDR1 SGDLS and CDR2 YYNGEE come from the germline V gene. This CDR3 has 18 residues. The CDR3, as DNA: TGTGCCAGCAGCGTAGCTTTCTTGCACCCGGGAAATATGGACGAGCAGTACTTC. This translates into CASSVAFLHPGNMDEQYF.

The chain carries TRBV5-1 and TRBJ1-1; D is undetermined. Germline CDR1 reads SGHRS; CDR2 reads YFSETQ. This CDR3 has 14 residues. V was trimmed by 0 bases and J by 0 bases, leaving 6 bases between them. CDR3 in DNA: TGCGCCAGCAGCTTGGACAGCATGAACACTGAAGCTTTCTTT. Translation: CASSLDSMNTEAFF.

V and J are TRBV30 and TRBJ1-2; 11 bases are a match to TRBD1. CDR3 length equals 17 residues. Germline V lookup: CDR1 GTSNPN, CDR2 SVGIG (reference sequence). V lost 5 bases and J lost 8; bases outside the gene matches: 19. DNA for the CDR3: TGTGCCTGGGGAGGACGCTCACCCGGACAGGGGGCTAAAGGCTACACCTTC. As protein: CAWGGRSPGQGAKGYTF.

The chain uses TRBV4-2 and TRBJ2-7; 9 positions agree with TRBD1. The germline gives CDR1 LGHNA, CDR2 YNFKEQ. The CDR3 is made up of 14 amino acids. The trim removed 2 bases at V and 2 bases at J, leaving 1 base unmatched. In DNA form, the CDR3 reads TGTGCCAGCAGCCAATACAGGGGGCCCTACGAGCAGTACTTC. Translation gives CASSQYRGPYEQYF.

This clone showed up just a few times. The V and J genes are TRBV11-1 and TRBJ1-1, with TRBD1 matching over 8 bases. Germline V gene data show CDR1 as SGHAT and CDR2 as FQDESV (reference sequence). V dropped 1 base and J dropped 5; count of bases not matched to a gene: 3. The CDR3 loop spans 14 amino acids. The CDR3 DNA follows: TGTGCCAGCAGCTTAGGACAGGGGTGGACTGAAGCTTTCTTT. The encoded protein is CASSLGQGWTEAFF.

The V and J genes are TRBV7-9 and TRBJ2-1; possible D gene TRBD2, 7 bases. The CDR3 sequence is 14 residues long. V was shortened by 0 bases and J by 7 bases, with 10 bases between the two germline ends. The germline CDR1 and CDR2 sequences are SEHNR and FQNEAQ (reference sequence). CDR3 bases: TGTGCCAGCAGCTTAGCGGGGGGGCTAAATGAGCAGTTCTTC. Translating it yields CASSLAGGLNEQFF.

The genes are TRBV6-1 and TRBJ2-7; D unclear. V dropped 5 bases and J dropped 2 bases, with 7 bases sitting between them. The CDR3 has 12 residues. Germline assignment: CDR1 MNHNS and CDR2 SASEGT. CDR3 sequence (DNA): TGTGCCAGCAGTCTGGACCCCTACGAGCAGTACTTC. Amino acids: CASSLDPYEQYF.

The chain uses TRBV6-1 and TRBJ2-7; no clear D. CDR3 size: 14 residues. Trimming shortened V by 5 bases and J by 4 bases, and 15 bases separated the two germline ends. Germline V CDR1 and CDR2: MNHNS, SASEGT. The CDR3 is CASSLVGMVYEQYF. DNA for the CDR3: TGTGCCAGCAGTTTGGTGGGTATGGTGTACGAGCAGTACTTC.